The clone carrying this T cell receptor (beta chain) came up a few times. Individuals who donated were healthy Caucasians from Russia aged about 6 to 100. These data originate in a study of blood T cells in healthy people across ages. The CDR3 consists of 14 residues. Between the trimmed V and J ends, which lost 1 base and 6 bases, there was a span of 13 bases. Germline assignment: CDR1 SGHAT and CDR2 FQNNGV. A sample-barcoded 5' primer and a J-beta primer mix were used in a second PCR of roughly 7 to 12 cycles. Via MiXCR, TCRdb re-called the 5' RACE reads, giving one row per CDR3 protein. This sample has approximately 790,000 distinct CDR3 sequences; about 62% occur once, and the top ten carry 25% to 35%.

This rearrangement joins TRBV11-2 to TRBJ2-7, with a tentative D call TRBD1 (6 bases). This TCR came from a man aged 25 to 45 in good health. The sample consisted of blood. The CDR3 protein is CASSLAQGLAEQYF. In nucleotides, the CDR3 is TGTGCCAGCAGCTTAGCACAGGGTCTGGCCGAGCAGTACTTC.